The 30 T cell receptor beta chains presented below share a single source sample, sequenced in a study of OX40 agonist ivuxolimab in advanced cancers. Using immunoSEQ multiplex PCR, the repertoire was profiled, and TCRdb retains in-frame clones only, with some absent. The sample lists around 70,000 clones; 90% to 95% were seen once. Here the sequenced sample was CD4+ or CD8+ T cells sorted from blood, taken in a trial of the OX40 agonist ivuxolimab. These receptors all stem from an adult with an advanced solid tumor such as melanoma, head and neck, liver or kidney cancer.

The rearrangement uses TRBV7-9 and TRBJ1-5; D gene unclear. The CDR3 spans 12 residues. The germline V gene encodes CDR1 SEHNR and CDR2 FQNEAQ (reference sequence). The V and J ends lost 3 bases and 3 bases respectively, with 3 bases between them. CDR3 in amino acids: CASSFTNQPQHF. For the CDR3, the DNA is TGTGCCAGCAGCTTTACCAATCAGCCCCAGCATTTT. The complete variable domain, with remaining parts taken from reference TRBV7-9 and TRBJ1-5, reads DTGVSQNPRHKITKRGQNVTFRCDPISEHNRLYWYRQTLGQGPEFLTYFQNEAQLEKSRLLSDRFSAERPKGSFSTLEIQRTEQGDSAMYLCASSFTNQPQHFGDGTRLSIL.

This chain connects TRBV29-1 to TRBJ2-7, with D hard to call. Germline CDR1 SQVTM, CDR2 ANQGSEA. With 7 bases removed from V and 0 bases from J, the gap between germline ends came to 4 bases. This CDR3 has 10 amino acids. The CDR3: CSALSYEQYF. Written as DNA, the CDR3 is TGCAGCGCCCTCTCCTACGAGCAGTACTTC.

The chain carries TRBV4-1 and TRBJ2-1, with a weak D call TRBD2 (5 bases). Trimming left V 3 bases short and J 0 bases short, with 9 bases between. CDR1 is MGHRA, CDR2 YSYEKL, per germline. The CDR3 is made up of 15 amino acids. CDR3 nucleotide sequence: TGCGCCAGCAGCCAGCGGACTTTCTCCTACAATGAGCAGTTCTTC. Translation: CASSQRTFSYNEQFF.

V gene TRBV28 combines with J gene TRBJ2-7; D may be TRBD1 (6 bases). Trimming cost V 3 bases and J 2 bases, with 17 bases left between them. Germline values: CDR1 MDHEN, CDR2 SYDVKM. The CDR3 has 16 residues. The CDR3 reads CASSFSVDSVTYEQYF. For the CDR3, the DNA is TGTGCCAGCAGTTTCTCTGTGGACAGTGTAACCTACGAGCAGTACTTC.

This chain joins TRBV15 and TRBJ1-1; 9 positions agree with TRBD1. The length of the CDR3 is 13 residues. The J segment lost 4 bases and the V segment lost 3 bases, leaving 0 bases of the junction unmatched. Germline V lookup: CDR1 LNHNV, CDR2 YYDKDF (reference sequence). CDR3 residues: CATSRTGGTEAFF. The DNA for the CDR3 is TGTGCCACCAGCAGGACAGGGGGCACTGAAGCTTTCTTT.

The chain employs TRBV9 and TRBJ2-1, with D hard to call. Germline CDR1 and CDR2: SGDLS and YYNGEE. Between the trimmed V and J ends, which lost 3 bases and 0 bases, there was a span of 13 bases. The CDR3 runs 16 residues. Here the CDR3 reads CASSAQTFYSYNEQFF. The CDR3 bases are TGTGCCAGCAGCGCACAGACGTTCTACTCCTACAATGAGCAGTTCTTC. Variable domain in full (rest from reference TRBV9 and TRBJ2-1): DSGVTQTPKHLITATGQRVTLRCSPRSGDLSVYWYQQSLDQGLQFLIQYYNGEERAKGNILERFSAQQFPDLHSELNLSSLELGDSALYFCASSAQTFYSYNEQFFGPGTRLTVL.

The chain recombines TRBV9 with TRBJ1-2; D uncertain. This CDR3 spans 15 amino acids. The ends were cut back, 3 bases at V and 4 bases at J, with 16 bases in the middle. Germline lookup yields CDR1 SGDLS and CDR2 YYNGEE. The CDR3 coding sequence is TGTGCCAGCAGCGCCCCATCTAGAGGGTCCTATGGCTACACCTTC. Translation: CASSAPSRGSYGYTF.

The table lists this clone with a few counts. V is TRBV7-9 and J is TRBJ2-3, with a weak D call TRBD2 (6 bases). Germline CDR1 SEHNR, CDR2 FQNEAQ (reference sequence). V was pared by 5 bases and J by 3 bases, with 12 bases between. The CDR3 is made up of 14 amino acids. The CDR3 spells CASSPGTSTDTQYF. CDR3 DNA: TGTGCCAGCAGCCCTGGGACTTCTACAGATACGCAGTATTTT.

The chain employs TRBV19 and TRBJ1-5, with D unclear. Germline values: CDR1 LNHDA, CDR2 SQIVND (reference sequence). The CDR3 is 16 amino acids. V gave up 4 bases and J gave up 0 bases, with 13 bases separating them. The CDR3: CASSTEGSYSNQPQHF. CDR3 nucleotides: TGTGCCAGTAGTACCGAGGGATCCTATAGCAATCAGCCCCAGCATTTT.

This sequence joins TRBV11-2 and TRBJ2-7; 8 bases are a match to TRBD1. The CDR3 is 17 residues long. Trimming cost V 3 bases and J 3 bases; bases outside gene matches: 13. The germline V gene has CDR1 SGHAT and CDR2 FQNNGV. DNA for the CDR3: TGTGCCAGCAGCTTGGGGGTAACAGGGGGAATCAACTACGAGCAGTACTTC. It encodes CASSLGVTGGINYEQYF.

This sequence joins TRBV7-9 and TRBJ2-1, with no clear D. In germline, CDR1 is SEHNR, CDR2 FQNEAQ (reference sequence). This CDR3 is 12 amino acids long. The ends were cut back, 1 base at V and 4 bases at J, with 2 bases in the middle. The CDR3 coding sequence is TGTGCCAGCAGCTTAGTATACAATGAGCAGTTCTTC. It is translated as CASSLVYNEQFF.

V is TRBV19 and J is TRBJ2-7; 12 bases map to TRBD2. This CDR3 is built from 17 residues. The junction had 12 bases not matched to a gene; V was cut back by 5 bases and J by 4 bases. The germline V gene has CDR1 LNHDA and CDR2 SQIVND (reference sequence). The CDR3 nucleotides read TGTGCCAGTAGTCCCCGAGGACTAGCGGGATTAGGGTACGAGCAGTACTTC. This codes for CASSPRGLAGLGYEQYF.

The chain carries TRBV2 and TRBJ2-2; the D is unclear. CDR3 size: 14 residues. V was cut by 7 bases and J by 2 bases, with 11 bases left in between. Germline CDR1 and CDR2: SNHLY and FYNNEI. CDR3 sequence reads: CASKREPNTGELFF. DNA for the CDR3: TGTGCCAGCAAAAGGGAACCTAACACCGGGGAGCTGTTTTTT. The complete variable domain, with remaining parts taken from reference TRBV2 and TRBJ2-2, reads EPEVTQTPSHQVTQMGQEVILRCVPISNHLYFYWYRQILGQKVEFLVSFYNNEISEKSEIFDDQFSVERPDGSNFTLKIRSTKLEDSAMYFCASKREPNTGELFFGEGSRLTVL.

This chain links TRBV7-9 with TRBJ1-2; possibly TRBD1 for D (6 bases). Germline loops: CDR1 SEHNR, CDR2 FQNEAQ (reference sequence). The V gene lost 0 bases and the J gene lost 5 bases, with 16 bases spanning the gap. The length of the CDR3 is 16 residues. The CDR3 DNA sequence: TGTGCCAGCAGCTTAGCCAACAGGGAGGCAAGGTATGGCTACACCTTC. It specifies CASSLANREARYGYTF.

The chain has TRBV28 and TRBJ2-7; unclear D gene. There are 14 residues in the CDR3. Per the germline V gene, CDR1 is MDHEN and CDR2 is SYDVKM. V was shortened by 5 bases and J by 7 bases, with 18 bases between the two germline ends. CDR3 protein: CASSPVNRPREQYF. CDR3 coding DNA: TGTGCCAGCAGTCCAGTTAACCGTCCTAGAGAGCAGTACTTC.

The CDR3 DNA reads TGTGCCAGCAGCTTGGAGGCAGGGAGTATGAACACTGAAGCTTTCTTT. Residues: CASSLEAGSMNTEAFF. The genes are TRBV5-6 and TRBJ1-1, with D tentatively TRBD1 (5 bases). CDR3 length: 16 residues. The V end lost 0 bases, the J end lost 0 bases, and 12 bases lay between the germline ends. CDR1 SGHDT and CDR2 YYEEEE come from the germline V gene.

The table lists this clone with a count of one. The rearrangement joins TRBV28 to TRBJ2-1, with D perhaps given as TRBD1 or TRBD2 (5 bases each). CDR3 size: 17 residues. The V gene's germline CDR1 is MDHEN and CDR2 SYDVKM. V lost 2 bases and J lost 4, with 18 bases in between. CDR3 in DNA: TGTGCCAGCAGTTTAGTTGGGGTGGGGCGGGCGTACAATGAGCAGTTCTTC. It is translated as CASSLVGVGRAYNEQFF.

The table lists this clone with a count of one. The gene calls are TRBV2 and TRBJ1-2, with 9 nucleotides matching TRBD1. The CDR3 has 16 amino acids. Germline V lookup: CDR1 SNHLY, CDR2 FYNNEI. J was trimmed by 1 base and V by 6 bases; bases with no gene match: 9. The CDR3 sequence is CASRGTWDRVNYGYTF. The CDR3 DNA follows: TGTGCCAGCAGGGGAACCTGGGACAGGGTTAACTATGGCTACACCTTC.

This chain links TRBV27 with TRBJ2-1; no clear D. CDR1 and CDR2 from the germline V gene are MNHEY and SMNVEV (reference sequence). This CDR3 has 15 residues. Trimming pared 2 bases from V and 5 bases from J, leaving 13 bases between. The CDR3 DNA reads as TGTGCCAGCAGTTTACGACTGGGAATGAACAATGAGCAGTTCTTC. Translation gives CASSLRLGMNNEQFF.

The chain is built from TRBV9 and TRBJ2-6, with 10 nucleotides matching TRBD1. With V trimmed by 0 bases and J by 4 bases, 10 bases remained unmatched. CDR3 length: 19 amino acids. Looked up from germline, CDR1 is SGDLS and CDR2 is YYNGEE. The CDR3 here is CASSVVAPGQGSGANVLTF. DNA of the CDR3: TGTGCCAGCAGCGTAGTCGCACCGGGACAGGGGAGCGGGGCCAACGTCCTGACTTTC.

This sequence joins TRBV28 and TRBJ2-7, with D maybe TRBD1 (7 bases). The CDR3 has 13 amino acids. Germline V gene sequence: CDR1 MDHEN, CDR2 SYDVKM. The V end was cut by 3 bases, the J end by 6 bases, with 12 bases between. The CDR3 DNA reads TGTGCCAGCAGTTTGGAGGGGGCGCCCGAGCAGTACTTC. Amino acids: CASSLEGAPEQYF.

The V gene is TRBV15, the J gene TRBJ1-2, with D maybe TRBD1 (6 bases). The germline V gene has CDR1 LNHNV and CDR2 YYDKDF (reference sequence). The CDR3 covers 19 residues. V lost 5 bases, J lost 5 bases, and 30 bases lay in between. Here the CDR3 DNA reads TGTGCCACCAGCCCCCGGGCCCTCGGAACAGGGAGCTCAGGGTATGGCTACACCTTC. Protein sequence: CATSPRALGTGSSGYGYTF.

The chain has TRBV11-2 and TRBJ1-1; D is unresolved. Trimming took 0 bases from V and 8 from J, leaving 10 bases between them. This CDR3 is 13 amino acids long. The germline V gene encodes CDR1 SGHAT and CDR2 FQNNGV. CDR3 sequence reads: CASSLDPGREAFF. CDR3 DNA: TGTGCCAGCAGCTTAGACCCCGGGAGGGAAGCTTTCTTT.

As regards this clone: Other DNA sequences in this specimen translate into the identical CDR3. The chain links TRBV27 to TRBJ2-2; no clear D gene. Germline V gene sequence: CDR1 MNHEY, CDR2 SMNVEV (reference sequence). V lost 2 bases and J 2 bases, leaving 0 bases between the germline ends. CDR3 length: 12 amino acids. The chain's CDR3 is CASSLNTGELFF. CDR3 sequence (DNA): TGTGCCAGCAGTTTAAACACCGGGGAGCTGTTTTTT.

This clone was found once. The CDR3, as DNA: TGCAGCGTTGTCTTTCCTGGCCACGGAGGGACAGATACGCAGTATTTT. It yields the protein CSVVFPGHGGTDTQYF. V is TRBV29-1 and J is TRBJ2-3; a possible D gene is TRBD2 (6 bases). Germline V gives CDR1 SQVTM, CDR2 ANQGSEA. V lost 4 bases and J lost 3, with 20 bases in between. The CDR3 is made up of 16 amino acids.

The rearrangement uses TRBV4-3 and TRBJ1-2; D unclear. This CDR3 has 15 amino acids. Trimming removed 0 bases at V and 8 bases at J, with 16 bases between. CDR1 is LGHNA and CDR2 is YSLEER in the germline V gene. Here the CDR3 DNA reads TGCGCCAGCAGCCAAGATTCGGTGGGCGGAGGGGGCTACACCTTC. This sequence encodes CASSQDSVGGGGYTF.

The table lists this clone with a count of one. The chain couples TRBV29-1 to TRBJ1-2; no clear D gene. Trimming shortened V by 6 bases and J by 8 bases, and 13 bases separated the two germline ends. Germline CDR1 and CDR2: SQVTM and ANQGSEA. The CDR3 contains 11 residues. The CDR3 bases are TGCAGCGTCCAGGAGATAGAGGGCTACACCTTC. Translated: CSVQEIEGYTF.

J is TRBJ2-1 and V is TRBV9; 12 bases map to TRBD2. V dropped 1 base and J dropped 8; count of bases not matched to a gene: 4. The CDR3 spans 15 residues. The germline CDR1 and CDR2 sequences are SGDLS and YYNGEE. The DNA for the CDR3 is TGTGCCAGCAGCGTAACTAGCGGGAGGATAGATGAGCAGTTCTTC. Amino acid sequence: CASSVTSGRIDEQFF.

Only one count was recorded for this clone. CDR3 DNA sequence: TGTGCCAGCGGAGCCTACGAGCAGTACTTC. The encoded protein is CASGAYEQYF. The V call is TRBV28, the J call TRBJ2-7; D unclear. The CDR3 totals 10 residues. Germline V gene sequence: CDR1 MDHEN, CDR2 SYDVKM. Trimming shortened V by 8 bases and J by 2 bases, and 4 bases separated the two germline ends.

V is TRBV18 and J is TRBJ2-1, with D hard to call. The germline V gene has CDR1 KGHSH and CDR2 LQKENI. V lost 0 bases and J 8 bases, leaving 11 bases between the germline ends. The CDR3 is 14 amino acids. The CDR3 DNA sequence: TGTGCCAGCTCACCACCTATAGGCTTGGATGAGCAGTTCTTC. Encoded protein: CASSPPIGLDEQFF.